This T cell receptor (beta chain) was captured by sequencing in a study of blood T cells in healthy people across ages. Germline V gene data show CDR1 as KGHDR and CDR2 as SFDVKD. The CDR3 covers 15 residues. Through a sample-barcoded 5' primer and a J-beta primer mix, a second PCR was run for roughly 7 to 11 cycles. Via MiXCR, TCRdb re-called the 5' RACE reads, giving one row per CDR3 protein. The sample yields hundreds of thousands of distinct CDR3 sequences, over 40% seen once. Overall study findings and caveats: Diversity figures based on one million T cells were deemed too low.

Of note for this clonotype: The antigen remains unidentified.

The chain uses TRBV24-1 and TRBJ2-5; 12 positions match TRBD1. The J call may not be correct, given that the DNA end is closer to TRBJ2-7. The clonotype comes from a woman of 80 years or more in good health. The sequencing input was blood. CDR3 nucleotides: TGTGCCACCAGTGACACCGGGACAGGGGGCTTCGAGCAGTACTTC. It encodes CATSDTGTGGFEQYF.